These 32 T cell receptor beta chains were sequenced from one sample in a study of technical replicates of blood from a handful of donors. The protocol was immunoSEQ multiplex PCR, while the TCRdb copy is restricted to in-frame clones and leaves out a portion. The profile shows around 58,000 clones, approximately 90% of them singletons. The sample consisted of PBMCs. The receptor set was obtained from a human donor in good health. Some clones in this sample may be carry-over from other donors' samples.

V gene TRBV7-9 combines with J gene TRBJ2-7, with 11 bases aligning to TRBD2. Germline V gene lookup returns CDR1 SEHNR and CDR2 FQNEAQ (reference sequence). V was clipped by 5 bases and J by 4 bases; unmatched bases: 7. The CDR3 is 15 residues long. CDR3 sequence reads: CASSQNSGGAYEQYF. The CDR3 nucleotides are TGTGCCAGCAGCCAAAATAGCGGGGGGGCATACGAGCAGTACTTC.

V and J are TRBV5-1 and TRBJ2-5; 10 nucleotides align to TRBD1. The CDR3 is 15 amino acids. Trimming took 4 bases from V and 7 from J; bases not matched to a gene: 10. Germline V gene sequence: CDR1 SGHRS, CDR2 YFSETQ. CDR3 DNA sequence: TGCGCCAGCAGCGGGACAGGGGCCGGTGAAGGGACCCAGTACTTC. It codes for CASSGTGAGEGTQYF.

This chain joins TRBV19 and TRBJ2-7; TRBD1 matches at 7 bases. V dropped 8 bases and J dropped 0; count of bases not matched to a gene: 7. Germline V gene sequence: CDR1 LNHDA, CDR2 SQIVND (reference sequence). The CDR3 is made up of 14 amino acids. CDR3 region: CASGKDRTSYEQYF. The CDR3 coding sequence is TGTGCCAGTGGGAAGGACAGGACCTCCTACGAGCAGTACTTC.

J is TRBJ2-5 and V is TRBV9, with 7 bases lining up with TRBD2. J lost 5 bases, V lost 3 bases, and 10 bases had no gene match. This CDR3 region has 15 residues. CDR1 is SGDLS and CDR2 is YYNGEE in the germline V gene. The CDR3 nucleotides read TGTGCCAGCAGCGCGAGAGCGGGACTGGCCGAGACCCAGTACTTC. Encoded protein: CASSARAGLAETQYF.

V is TRBV11-2 and J is TRBJ2-5, with D tentatively TRBD1 (5 bases). The V and J ends lost 3 bases and 1 base respectively, with 12 bases between them. Germline V gene sequence: CDR1 SGHAT, CDR2 FQNNGV. There are 15 residues in the CDR3. The CDR3 reads CASSFSRQFQETQYF. The CDR3 DNA follows: TGTGCCAGCAGCTTCTCCCGACAGTTCCAAGAGACCCAGTACTTC.

The chain employs TRBV5-1 and TRBJ2-1, with TRBD1 as a possible D gene (5 bases). Trimming removed 1 base at V and 6 bases at J, with 8 bases between. Germline loops: CDR1 SGHRS, CDR2 YFSETQ. This CDR3 has 13 residues. CDR3 coding DNA: TGCGCCAGCAGCTTGAGCCAGGGCAATGAGCAGTTCTTC. It is translated as CASSLSQGNEQFF.

The V call is TRBV10-3, the J call TRBJ1-1; 7 nucleotides line up with TRBD1. Germline V lookup: CDR1 ENHRY, CDR2 SYGVKD. This CDR3 spans 13 amino acids. V lost 8 bases, J lost 4 bases, and 7 bases stayed unmatched. The CDR3 sequence: CAIAQGEGTEAFF. In nucleotides, the CDR3 is TGTGCCATCGCCCAGGGGGAAGGCACTGAAGCTTTCTTT.

The chain uses TRBV5-1 and TRBJ2-5, with 8 bases fitting TRBD2. There are 16 residues in the CDR3. Germline V CDR1 and CDR2: SGHRS, YFSETQ. V was clipped by 4 bases and J by 2 bases; unmatched bases: 10. Here the CDR3 DNA reads TGCGCCAGCAGCCCGGGACTAGTGGGGGGACAAGAGACCCAGTACTTC. Amino acid sequence: CASSPGLVGGQETQYF.

The chain links TRBV27 to TRBJ2-2; 9 bases fit TRBD1. Germline trimming cut 2 bases from V and 3 bases from J; bases unmatched to any gene: 13. The germline V gene encodes CDR1 MNHEY and CDR2 SMNVEV (reference sequence). The CDR3 consists of 19 residues. Here the CDR3 DNA reads TGTGCCAGCAGTTTAAGGGCAGCTCGGACAGGGGATGACACCGGGGAGCTGTTTTTT. It is translated as CASSLRAARTGDDTGELFF.

This clone was seen a few times. DNA of the CDR3: TGTGCCAGAAGCCCTCCTCGGACAAGAGCAGGCACTGAAGCTTTCTTT. This codes for CARSPPRTRAGTEAFF. The chain recombines TRBV5-3 with TRBJ1-1; perhaps TRBD1 as D (5 bases). TRBV5-3 is recorded as an ORF, its role being uncertain. The CDR3 length is 16 residues. The V and J ends lost 4 bases and 4 bases respectively, with 20 bases between them.

The genes are TRBV29-1 and TRBJ2-7, with D possibly matching TRBD1 (5 bases). V gave up 4 bases and J gave up 2 bases, with 15 bases separating them. CDR1 and CDR2 (germline): SQVTM, ANQGSEA. This CDR3 region has 14 residues. The CDR3 spells CSVASAGLPYEQYF. The DNA of the CDR3 is TGCAGCGTTGCGTCGGCAGGGTTGCCCTACGAGCAGTACTTC.

The V and J genes are TRBV11-3 and TRBJ1-4; no clear D gene. This CDR3 comprises 13 residues. Germline CDR1 is SGHNT and CDR2 is YENEEA. Trimming took 8 bases from V and 6 from J, leaving 13 bases between them. The CDR3: CASEGVSDEKLFF. The DNA for the CDR3 is TGTGCCAGCGAGGGCGTGAGCGATGAAAAACTGTTTTTT.

The chain has TRBV6-5 and TRBJ2-7, with D possibly being TRBD1 (6 bases). The length of the CDR3 is 13 residues. Germline CDR1 is MNHEY and CDR2 is SVGAGI. Trimming pared 6 bases from V and 3 bases from J, leaving 12 bases between. The chain's CDR3 is CASSGTGFYEQYF. CDR3 in DNA: TGTGCCAGCAGCGGTACAGGGTTCTACGAGCAGTACTTC.

J is TRBJ2-3 and V is TRBV19; no clear D. Germline loops: CDR1 LNHDA, CDR2 SQIVND (reference sequence). The CDR3 runs 14 residues. Trimming took 5 bases from V and 5 from J, leaving 14 bases between them. Here the CDR3 DNA reads TGTGCCAGTAGTCCGCGTACCTTTCTAGATACGCAGTATTTT. The encoded protein is CASSPRTFLDTQYF.

The rearrangement links TRBV2 to TRBJ1-4; a possible D gene is TRBD1 (6 bases). CDR1 and CDR2 (germline): SNHLY, FYNNEI. The CDR3 covers 13 residues. DNA for the CDR3: TGTGCAACCAAGGGGGGGGGCAAAGAAAAACTGTTTTTT. It is translated as CATKGGGKEKLFF.

V and J are TRBV19 and TRBJ1-5; no clear D. Germline loops: CDR1 LNHDA, CDR2 SQIVND (reference sequence). This CDR3 comprises 13 residues. The ends were cut back, 5 bases at V and 3 bases at J, with 8 bases in the middle. The CDR3, as DNA: TGTGCCAGTAGTCAGTCAGTCAATCAGCCCCAGCATTTT. Protein: CASSQSVNQPQHF.

CDR3 sequence: CASRPRGSGEKLFF. The DNA of the CDR3 is TGTGCCAGCAGACCCAGGGGGAGCGGGGAAAAACTGTTTTTT. This sequence joins TRBV6-5 and TRBJ1-4; TRBD1 agrees at 7 bases. Trimming took 6 bases from V and 8 from J; bases not matched to a gene: 9. Germline values: CDR1 MNHEY, CDR2 SVGAGI. The CDR3 covers 14 residues.

This clone was counted a few times. V and J are TRBV10-1 and TRBJ2-4; 8 bases line up with TRBD2. Germline V gives CDR1 WNHNN, CDR2 SYGVQD (reference sequence). The junction had 9 bases not matched to a gene; V was cut back by 2 bases and J by 0 bases. This CDR3 comprises 18 residues. The CDR3 nucleotides read TGCGCCAGCAGTGAGATCTCGGGGACTAGACTAGCCAAAAACATTCAGTACTTC. This codes for CASSEISGTRLAKNIQYF.

The gene calls are TRBV5-1 and TRBJ2-1; TRBD1 matches at 8 bases. Germline CDR1 and CDR2: SGHRS and YFSETQ. The CDR3 is 14 residues long. V lost 2 bases and J lost 9; bases outside the gene matches: 7. CDR3 region: CASSFRAGGPEQFF. DNA for the CDR3: TGCGCCAGCAGCTTTAGGGCAGGGGGCCCTGAGCAGTTCTTC.

V and J are TRBV4-2 and TRBJ2-1; TRBD1 might be the D (6 bases). The germline V gene has CDR1 LGHNA and CDR2 YNFKEQ. Trimming stripped 6 bases from V and 0 bases from J, with 12 bases between. The CDR3 is made up of 15 amino acids. The CDR3, as DNA: TGTGCCAGCAGTATAGACAGGAGCTCCTACAATGAGCAGTTCTTC. Protein product: CASSIDRSSYNEQFF.

The V call is TRBV7-2, the J call TRBJ2-2, with a weak D call TRBD1 (5 bases). This CDR3 is built from 13 residues. In germline, CDR1 is SGHTA, CDR2 FQGNSA. Between the trimmed V and J ends, which lost 7 bases and 4 bases, there was a span of 10 bases. The CDR3 protein is CASTLQGTGELFF. CDR3 coding DNA: TGTGCCAGCACCCTTCAGGGCACCGGGGAGCTGTTTTTT.

The V call is TRBV25-1, the J call TRBJ2-1; possible D gene TRBD1, 6 bases. The germline gives CDR1 MGHDK, CDR2 SYGVNS. The ends were cut back, 5 bases at V and 9 bases at J, with 8 bases in the middle. The CDR3 is 11 amino acids. The CDR3 is CASSQGGEQFF. The CDR3 DNA follows: TGTGCCAGCAGTCAAGGGGGTGAGCAGTTCTTC.

This clone was seen a single time. The chain couples TRBV27 to TRBJ1-2; unclear D gene. CDR1 and CDR2 (germline): MNHEY, SMNVEV (reference sequence). Trimming removed 5 bases at V and 6 bases at J, with 10 bases between. The CDR3 consists of 12 residues. CDR3 in DNA: TGTGCCAGCAGTGCCGACTTTAATGGCTACACCTTC. Translation gives CASSADFNGYTF.

This clone qualifies as medium-sized (0.01 to 0.1%). This chain uses TRBV4-3 with TRBJ1-5; TRBD1 agrees at 12 bases. This CDR3 is built from 16 residues. Germline V CDR1 and CDR2: LGHNA, YSLEER. V was pared by 3 bases and J by 8 bases, with 8 bases of the junction left unmatched. The CDR3 DNA is TGCGCCAGCAGCCAGGGGACAGGGGGCGTCGGTAAGCCCCAGCATTTT. Its protein product is CASSQGTGGVGKPQHF.

The V and J genes are TRBV4-3 and TRBJ1-1; 10 bases align to TRBD1. The CDR3 consists of 15 residues. V gave up 1 base and J gave up 10 bases; unmatched junction bases: 9. Germline-derived CDR1 and CDR2 are LGHNA and YSLEER. The CDR3 region has the DNA TGCGCCAGCAGCCAAGGGACAGGGGGAGGAAGGGGAGCTTTCTTT. This codes for CASSQGTGGGRGAFF.

This clone was found once. The chain has TRBV7-8 and TRBJ2-3, with D maybe TRBD2 (6 bases). The V end lost 5 bases, the J end lost 0 bases, and 12 bases lay between the germline ends. The CDR3 extends over 15 amino acids. In germline, CDR1 is SGHVS, CDR2 FQNEAQ. Here the CDR3 reads CASSQGAGSTDTQYF. Written as DNA, the CDR3 is TGTGCCAGCAGCCAAGGGGCGGGAAGCACAGATACGCAGTATTTT.

The genes are TRBV7-2 and TRBJ1-2; D might be TRBD1 (6 bases). V dropped 4 bases and J dropped 1 base, with 22 bases sitting between them. CDR3 length: 18 amino acids. Germline loops: CDR1 SGHTA, CDR2 FQGNSA. CDR3 residues: CASSSGIGRTDSNYGYTF. DNA of the CDR3: TGTGCCAGCAGCTCCGGAATTGGCCGAACGGACAGTAACTATGGCTACACCTTC.

A few counts support this clone. This chain links TRBV11-2 with TRBJ2-7, with 13 bases fitting TRBD2. The germline gives CDR1 SGHAT, CDR2 FQNNGV. V dropped 4 bases and J dropped 0; count of bases not matched to a gene: 0. The CDR3 has 15 residues. Here the CDR3 DNA reads TGTGCCAGCAGCTGGACTAGCGGGAGCTCCTACGAGCAGTACTTC. Its protein product is CASSWTSGSSYEQYF.

This chain connects TRBV2 to TRBJ2-7, with TRBD2 as a possible D gene (5 bases). This CDR3 spans 15 amino acids. CDR1 and CDR2 from the germline V gene are SNHLY and FYNNEI. V lost 3 bases and J 2 bases, leaving 14 bases between the germline ends. For the CDR3, the DNA is TGTGCCAGCAGTGACCTCAACGCGGGTGCCTACGAGCAGTACTTC. Translating gives CASSDLNAGAYEQYF.

The chain uses TRBV27 and TRBJ1-2, with 7 bases fitting TRBD1. After removal of 6 bases from V and 1 base from J, the junction contained 5 bases not matched to a gene. Germline values: CDR1 MNHEY, CDR2 SMNVEV (reference sequence). The CDR3 spans 14 residues. CDR3 sequence (DNA): TGTGCCAGCAGCCGTACAGGGGTTAACTATGGCTACACCTTC. It codes for CASSRTGVNYGYTF.

The chain couples TRBV11-2 to TRBJ2-5, with D possibly TRBD2 on 6 matching bases. V lost 5 bases, J lost 2 bases, and 12 bases lay in between. Germline values: CDR1 SGHAT, CDR2 FQNNGV. CDR3 length: 14 amino acids. This CDR3 is CASSGPGLQETQYF. The CDR3 nucleotides are TGTGCCAGCAGCGGGCCGGGACTGCAAGAGACCCAGTACTTC.

The CDR3 loop reads CASSERTGLGYTF. CDR3 coding DNA: TGTGCCAGCAGCGAACGGACAGGGCTTGGCTACACCTTC. The chain links TRBV9 to TRBJ1-2; TRBD1 matches at 8 bases. This CDR3 spans 13 amino acids. Germline CDR1 is SGDLS and CDR2 is YYNGEE. The V segment lost 3 bases and the J segment 7 bases; nucleotides outside the gene matches: 5.